The 17 T cell receptor beta chains below come from one sample, sequenced in a study of cytomegalovirus exposure and HLA in healthy donors. Vbeta (60) and Jbeta (13) primers were used in the PCR. Assay: immunoSEQ multiplex PCR; the TCRdb copy retains only in-frame clones and omits some. The sample contains 110,000 to 150,000 clones, 80% of which appear only once. What was sequenced was PBMCs. The source is a middle-aged man in good health and CMV-seronegative.

This chain uses TRBV27 with TRBJ1-3; D is uncertain. Trimming shortened V by 5 bases and J by 0 bases, and 8 bases separated the two germline ends. The CDR3 sequence is 14 residues long. Germline CDR1 MNHEY, CDR2 SMNVEV (reference sequence). CDR3 in DNA: TGTGCCAGCAGTCCCCCGGGCTCTGGAAACACCATATATTTT. Amino acid sequence: CASSPPGSGNTIYF.

As DNA, the CDR3 is TGTGCCAGTACCGGGGGGCTAGGTGGCTACACCTTC. Its protein is CASTGGLGGYTF. This sequence joins TRBV19 and TRBJ1-2; perhaps TRBD1 as D (6 bases). With 7 bases removed from V and 7 bases from J, the gap between germline ends came to 13 bases. The CDR3 covers 12 residues. Germline V gene sequence: CDR1 LNHDA, CDR2 SQIVND (reference sequence).

The sample holds one count of this clone. The rearrangement uses TRBV10-2 and TRBJ2-7, with a weak D call TRBD1 (6 bases). V lost 5 bases, J lost 0 bases, and 14 bases lay in between. Germline CDR1 reads WSHSY; CDR2 reads SAAADI. The CDR3 is 15 residues long. CDR3 nucleotide sequence: TGCGCCAGCAGTCCAAGCCAGGGGCGCTCCTACGAGCAGTACTTC. This codes for CASSPSQGRSYEQYF.

V is TRBV19 and J is TRBJ1-6, with D unclear. Trimming left V 5 bases short and J 0 bases short, with 8 bases between. The CDR3 has 15 amino acids. Germline CDR1 and CDR2: LNHDA and SQIVND (reference sequence). This chain's CDR3 is CASSHPSSYNSPLHF. Written as DNA, the CDR3 is TGTGCCAGTAGTCACCCGAGCTCCTATAATTCACCCCTCCACTTT.

In DNA, the CDR3 is TGCAGCGTTGCCCTTGACAGGCAGAACGAAAAACTGTTTTTT. Translated, it gives CSVALDRQNEKLFF. The chain joins TRBV29-1 to TRBJ1-4; D may be TRBD1 (6 bases). Germline assignment: CDR1 SQVTM and CDR2 ANQGSEA. V lost 4 bases, J lost 8 bases, and 17 bases lay in between. The CDR3 extends over 14 amino acids.

The gene calls are TRBV28 and TRBJ2-7; possibly TRBD1 for D (5 bases). The germline V gene encodes CDR1 MDHEN and CDR2 SYDVKM. Trimming removed 2 bases at V and 4 bases at J, with 12 bases between. The CDR3 contains 14 residues. The CDR3 region is CASSLDSSRYEQYF. The DNA of the CDR3 is TGTGCCAGCAGTTTAGACAGTTCGCGGTACGAGCAGTACTTC.

In regard to this clone: One end of the junction varies from germline; a read error may be responsible. The V call is TRBV28, the J call TRBJ2-1; 12 bases fit TRBD2. Germline CDR1 and CDR2: MDHEN and SYDVKM. This CDR3 comprises 16 residues. The CDR3 nucleotides read TGTACCAGCAGTTTACCGACTAGCGGGGGCATTAATGAGCAGTTCTTC. The encoded protein is CTSSLPTSGGINEQFF.

The CDR3 nucleotides are TGCGCCAGCAGCCCAAGGACAGATTCCTACAATGAGCAGTTCTTC. Translating gives CASSPRTDSYNEQFF. The chain has TRBV5-1 and TRBJ2-1, with D perhaps TRBD1 (6 bases). This CDR3 region has 15 residues. Per germline, CDR1 SGHRS and CDR2 YFSETQ. V lost 4 bases and J 1 base, leaving 12 bases between the germline ends.

V and J are TRBV10-3 and TRBJ2-3; 8 bases match TRBD2. This CDR3 has 16 amino acids. The V gene end was trimmed by 3 bases and the J gene end by 3 bases; junction bases not matched to a gene: 8. From germline, CDR1 is ENHRY and CDR2 SYGVKD. CDR3: CAISDLAGSPTDTQYF. CDR3 DNA: TGTGCCATCAGTGACTTAGCGGGGTCCCCTACAGATACGCAGTATTTT.

The chain combines TRBV7-2 with TRBJ2-7; TRBD2 matches at 12 bases. Germline lookup yields CDR1 SGHTA and CDR2 FQGNSA. V was pared by 5 bases and J by 0 bases, with 8 bases of the junction left unmatched. This CDR3 is built from 17 residues. Here the CDR3 reads CASSLSGTSGFSYEQYF. The CDR3 DNA sequence: TGTGCCAGCAGCCTCTCCGGGACTAGCGGGTTCTCCTACGAGCAGTACTTC.

The chain uses TRBV19 and TRBJ1-3, with 9 bases aligning to TRBD1. J gave up 1 base and V 6 bases, and 1 base lay outside the gene matches. The CDR3 runs 14 residues. Looked up from germline, CDR1 is LNHDA and CDR2 is SQIVND (reference sequence). The CDR3 DNA sequence: TGTGCCAGTAGACAGGGGGCGTCTGGAAACACCATATATTTT. Its protein product is CASRQGASGNTIYF.

This clone is a singleton in its sample. The V call is TRBV9, the J call TRBJ2-7; 9 bases are shared with TRBD1. Per the germline V gene, CDR1 is SGDLS and CDR2 is YYNGEE. With V trimmed by 0 bases and J by 3 bases, 1 base remained unmatched. The CDR3 is made up of 14 amino acids. The CDR3, as DNA: TGTGCCAGCAGCGTAGCGACAGGGGGCTACGAGCAGTACTTC. Its protein is CASSVATGGYEQYF.

This clone has more than one count but fewer than ten. The rearrangement uses TRBV6-6 and TRBJ1-1, with D possibly TRBD1 on 5 matching bases. Germline CDR1 is MNHNY and CDR2 is SVGAGI (reference sequence). Trimming took 10 bases from V and 1 from J, leaving 10 bases between them. The CDR3 totals 12 residues. The CDR3 region is CATGTSNTEAFF. CDR3 nucleotide sequence: TGTGCCACCGGGACTTCGAACACTGAAGCTTTCTTT.

The chain employs TRBV5-1 and TRBJ2-3; D gene unclear. Germline CDR1 SGHRS, CDR2 YFSETQ. There are 15 residues in the CDR3. Between the trimmed V and J ends, which lost 0 bases and 1 base, there was a span of 9 bases. This CDR3 reads CASSLGLAGTDTQYF. Here the CDR3 DNA reads TGCGCCAGCAGCTTGGGGTTAGCAGGCACAGATACGCAGTATTTT. The full variable domain, in which reference TRBV5-1 and TRBJ2-3 provide the parts outside the CDR3, is KAGVTQTPRYLIKTRGQQVTLSCSPISGHRSVSWYQQTPGQGLQFLFEYFSETQRNKGNFPGRFSGRQFSNSRSEMNVSTLELGDSALYLCASSLGLAGTDTQYFGPGTRLTVL.

The chain links TRBV10-1 to TRBJ2-5; TRBD1 matches at 8 bases. The CDR3 has 13 residues. Germline CDR1 reads WNHNN; CDR2 reads SYGVQD (reference sequence). V lost 5 bases to trimming and J lost 5 bases; unmatched junction nucleotides: 4. The CDR3 DNA sequence: TGCGCCAGCAGTTCCAGGGGGCTGGAGACCCAGTACTTC. This codes for CASSSRGLETQYF.

The V and J genes are TRBV29-1 and TRBJ2-1, with D possibly matching TRBD2 (6 bases). The germline V gene has CDR1 SQVTM and CDR2 ANQGSEA. Trimming left V 8 bases short and J 8 bases short, with 13 bases between. The CDR3 length is 11 residues. CDR3 amino acids: CSITSIYEQFF. The DNA for the CDR3 is TGCAGCATTACTAGCATCTATGAGCAGTTCTTC.

This clone was observed a handful of times. This chain links TRBV6-1 with TRBJ1-3, with D maybe TRBD1 (6 bases). Germline V gene lookup returns CDR1 MNHNS and CDR2 SASEGT. V shed 0 bases and J shed 4 bases, with 13 bases lying between them. The CDR3 covers 16 residues. The CDR3 loop is CASSEAHRQGGNTIYF. Written as DNA, the CDR3 is TGTGCCAGCAGTGAAGCCCATAGGCAGGGGGGAAACACCATATATTTT.